The T cell receptor (beta chain) described here comes from a study of CD4+ T cells in melanoma. In regard to this clone: Antigen: not known.

The protocol was immunoSEQ multiplex PCR, while the TCRdb copy is restricted to in-frame clones and leaves out a portion. The table records some 120,000 clones, around 92% of them present only once. Germline lookup yields CDR1 SNHLY and CDR2 FYNNEI. The V end lost 6 bases, the J end lost 15 bases, and 15 bases lay between the germline ends. This CDR3 has 11 residues. Points from the study as a whole: CD8+ T cell, macrophage and B cell function reportedly correlated with neoantigen-specific CD4+ T cells. Neoantigen-specific CD4+ T cells in melanoma reportedly had diverse differentiation states.

The V call is TRBV2, the J call TRBJ2-1; a possible D gene is TRBD2 (6 bases). The sample comprised peripheral blood. This receptor was obtained from a human donor with melanoma. The CDR3 DNA follows: TGTGCCAGCAGCCCCCGGGACTCGAGGTTCTTC. It specifies CASSPRDSRFF.